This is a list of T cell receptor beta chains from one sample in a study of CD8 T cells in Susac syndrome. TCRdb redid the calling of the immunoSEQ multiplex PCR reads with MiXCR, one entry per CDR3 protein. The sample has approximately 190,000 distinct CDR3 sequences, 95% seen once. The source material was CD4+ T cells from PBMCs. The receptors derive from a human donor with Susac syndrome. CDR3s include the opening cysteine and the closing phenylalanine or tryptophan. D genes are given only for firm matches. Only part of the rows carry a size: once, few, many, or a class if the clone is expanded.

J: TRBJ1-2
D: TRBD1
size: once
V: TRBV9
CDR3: CASSSRDRSYGYTF
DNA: TGTGCCAGCAGCAGCCGGGACAGGTCCTATGGCTACACCTTC

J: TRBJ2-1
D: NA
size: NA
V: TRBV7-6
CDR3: CASSSTDSRGALYNEQFF
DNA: TGTGCCAGCAGCTCCACCGACAGTAGGGGGGCTCTATACAATGAGCAGTTCTTC

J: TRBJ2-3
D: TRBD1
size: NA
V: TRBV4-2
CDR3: CASSQVRQGYTDTQYF
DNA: TGTGCCAGCAGCCAAGTACGACAGGGTTACACAGATACGCAGTATTTT

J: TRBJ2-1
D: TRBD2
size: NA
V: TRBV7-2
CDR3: CASRLSTSGSYNEQFF
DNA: TGTGCCAGCAGGCTAAGTACTAGCGGTTCCTACAATGAGCAGTTCTTC

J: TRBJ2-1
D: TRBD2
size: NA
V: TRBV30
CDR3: CAWTRAGIEQFF
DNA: TGTGCCTGGACGAGAGCGGGGATTGAGCAGTTCTTC

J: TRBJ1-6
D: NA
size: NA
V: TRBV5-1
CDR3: CASSLVPGDNNSPLHF
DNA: TGCGCCAGCAGCTTGGTACCAGGGGACAATAATTCACCCCTCCACTTT

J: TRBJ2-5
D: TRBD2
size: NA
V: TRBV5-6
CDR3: CASSSPTSGVGETQYF
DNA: TGTGCCAGCAGCTCCCCGACTAGCGGGGTAGGAGAGACCCAGTACTTC

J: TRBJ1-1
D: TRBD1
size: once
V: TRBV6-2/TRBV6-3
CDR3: CASTRLTGDTEAFF
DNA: TGTGCCAGCACCCGCCTGACAGGGGACACTGAAGCTTTCTTT

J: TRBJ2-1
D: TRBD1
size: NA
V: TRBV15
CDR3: CATSRELSGTGVGNEQFF
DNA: TGTGCCACCAGCAGAGAGCTTAGTGGGACAGGGGTCGGCAATGAGCAGTTCTTC

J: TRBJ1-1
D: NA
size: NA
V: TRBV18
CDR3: CASSPGGRMNTEAFF
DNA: TGTGCCAGCTCACCCGGGGGCCGGATGAACACTGAAGCTTTCTTT

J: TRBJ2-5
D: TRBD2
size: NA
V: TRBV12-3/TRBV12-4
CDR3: CASSLAGGGETQYF
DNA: TGTGCCAGCAGTCTAGCGGGGGGTGGAGAGACCCAGTACTTC

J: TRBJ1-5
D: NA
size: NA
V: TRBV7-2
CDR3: CASSLAGATPAQHF
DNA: TGTGCCAGCAGCTTAGCAGGGGCTACCCCAGCCCAGCATTTT

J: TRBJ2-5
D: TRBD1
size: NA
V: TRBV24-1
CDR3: CATSDSPRTGIKETQYF
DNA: TGTGCCACCAGTGATTCCCCTAGGACAGGGATCAAGGAGACCCAGTACTTC

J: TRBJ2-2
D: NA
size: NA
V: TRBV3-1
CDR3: CASSQDWITGELFF
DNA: TGTGCCAGCAGCCAGGACTGGATAACCGGGGAGCTGTTTTTT

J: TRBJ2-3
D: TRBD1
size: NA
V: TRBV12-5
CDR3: CASGLAAGTGYTDTQYF
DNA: TGTGCTAGTGGTTTGGCGGCCGGGACAGGGTACACAGATACGCAGTATTTT

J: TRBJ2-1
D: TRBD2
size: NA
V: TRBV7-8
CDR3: CASSLAVASGVDEQFF
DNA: TGTGCCAGCAGCTTAGCGGTGGCTAGCGGGGTGGATGAGCAGTTCTTC

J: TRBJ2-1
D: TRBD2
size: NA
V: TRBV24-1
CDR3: CATFISGEIYNEQFF
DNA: TGTGCCACCTTTATCAGCGGGGAAATCTACAATGAGCAGTTCTTC

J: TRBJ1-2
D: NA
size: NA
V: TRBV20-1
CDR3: CSARTSYNGYTF
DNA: TGCAGTGCTAGGACGTCATACAATGGCTACACCTTC

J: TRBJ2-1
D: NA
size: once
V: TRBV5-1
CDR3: CASSFGGLGSYNEQFF
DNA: TGCGCCAGCAGCTTTGGAGGGTTGGGGTCCTACAATGAGCAGTTCTTC

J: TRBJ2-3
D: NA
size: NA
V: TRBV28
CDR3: CASSPTRPDLTDTQYF
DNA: TGTGCCAGCAGTCCGACTAGGCCCGACCTCACAGATACGCAGTATTTT

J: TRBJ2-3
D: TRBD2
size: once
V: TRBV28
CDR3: CASSPPGGGAGDTQYF
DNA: TGTGCCAGCAGTCCCCCCGGCGGGGGGGCCGGAGATACGCAGTATTTT

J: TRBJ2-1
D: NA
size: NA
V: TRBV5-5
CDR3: CASSFAGGSYNEQFF
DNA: TGTGCCAGCAGCTTCGCTGGGGGCTCCTACAATGAGCAGTTCTTC

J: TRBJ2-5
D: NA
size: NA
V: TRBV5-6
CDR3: CASSLMGTLFQETQYF
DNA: TGTGCCAGCAGCTTGATGGGGACCCTATTCCAAGAGACCCAGTACTTC

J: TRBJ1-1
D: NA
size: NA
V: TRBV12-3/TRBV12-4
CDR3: CASSIEVGAFF
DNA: TGTGCCAGCAGTATTGAGGTTGGTGCTTTCTTT

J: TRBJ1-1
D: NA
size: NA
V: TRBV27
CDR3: CASSSLVQLEAFF
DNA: TGTGCCAGCAGCTCGTTGGTCCAACTAGAAGCTTTCTTT

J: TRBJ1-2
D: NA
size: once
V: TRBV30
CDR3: CAWSVRRADGYTF
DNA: TGTGCCTGGAGTGTACGGCGGGCGGATGGCTACACCTTC

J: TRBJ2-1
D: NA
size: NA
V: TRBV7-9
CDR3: CASSLIGDEQFF
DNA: TGTGCCAGCAGCTTAATCGGGGATGAGCAGTTCTTC

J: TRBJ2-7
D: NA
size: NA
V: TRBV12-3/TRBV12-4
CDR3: CASSLGGEQYF
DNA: TGTGCCAGCAGTTTGGGCGGGGAGCAGTACTTC

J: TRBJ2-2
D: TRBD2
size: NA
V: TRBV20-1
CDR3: CSASSGGNTGELFF
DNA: TGCAGTGCTTCAAGCGGGGGGAACACCGGGGAGCTGTTTTTT

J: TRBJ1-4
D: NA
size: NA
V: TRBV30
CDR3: CAWRAARDEKLFF
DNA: TGTGCCTGGAGGGCAGCCCGGGATGAAAAACTGTTTTTT

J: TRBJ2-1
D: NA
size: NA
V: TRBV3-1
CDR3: CASSQEVLPYNEQFF
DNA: TGTGCCAGCAGCCAAGAGGTCCTACCGTACAATGAGCAGTTCTTC